This TCR beta chain was observed in a study of identical twins. Points from the study as a whole: Less excess twin sharing appeared in beta out-of-frame sequences.

Using its own MiXCR run on the 5' RACE reads, TCRdb lists one record per CDR3 protein. The sample lists some 320,000 distinct CDR3 sequences; around 12% were seen once. Comments on this clonotype: Its specificity is unknown.

CDR1 MNHEY and CDR2 SVGEGT come from the germline V gene. The V and J ends lost 9 bases and 1 base, in that order; junction bases with no gene match: 4. The CDR3 loop spans 15 amino acids. This sample also belongs to another study, concerning yellow fever vaccine responses in identical twins.

V gene TRBV6-2 or TRBV6-3 combines with J gene TRBJ2-7; 15 bases line up with TRBD2. The specimen was CD8+ T cells sorted from blood. The sequence was collected from a young woman in good health. This CDR3 is CASGTSGRLSYEQYF. The CDR3 nucleotides are TGTGCCAGTGGGACTAGCGGGAGGTTATCCTACGAGCAGTACTTC.